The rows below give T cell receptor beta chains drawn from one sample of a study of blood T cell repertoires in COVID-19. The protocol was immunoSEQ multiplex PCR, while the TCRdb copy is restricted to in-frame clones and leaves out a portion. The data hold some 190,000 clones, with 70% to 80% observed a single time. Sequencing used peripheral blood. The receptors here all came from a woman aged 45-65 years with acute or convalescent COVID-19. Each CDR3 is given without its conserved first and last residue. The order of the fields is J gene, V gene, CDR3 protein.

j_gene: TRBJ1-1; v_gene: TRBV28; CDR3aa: ASRDPDRRSTEAF
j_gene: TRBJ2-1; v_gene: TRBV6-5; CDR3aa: ASSYQGNEQF
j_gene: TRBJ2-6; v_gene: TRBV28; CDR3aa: ASSRLAGGSPGANVLT
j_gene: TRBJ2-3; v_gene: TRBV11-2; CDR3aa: ASSSLAGVRADTQY
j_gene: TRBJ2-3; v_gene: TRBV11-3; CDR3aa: ASSLDSGRPDTQY
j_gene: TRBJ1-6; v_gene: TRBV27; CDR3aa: ASSITGRSPLH
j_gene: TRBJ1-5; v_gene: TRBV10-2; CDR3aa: ASTIGVNQPQH
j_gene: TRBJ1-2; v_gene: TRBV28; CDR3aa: ASSSPVRGPYT
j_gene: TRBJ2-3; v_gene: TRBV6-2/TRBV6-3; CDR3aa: ASSLTRGTDTQY
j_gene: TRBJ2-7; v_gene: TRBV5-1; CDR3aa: ASSPLPSSYEQY
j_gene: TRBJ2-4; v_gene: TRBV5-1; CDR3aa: ASSPRSGTLHSN
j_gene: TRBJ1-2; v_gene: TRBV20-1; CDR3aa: SAIQQVGYT
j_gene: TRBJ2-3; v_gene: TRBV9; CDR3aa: ASSEGGLAAYLSDTQY
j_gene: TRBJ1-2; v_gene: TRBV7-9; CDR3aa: ASSYPRGHYGYT
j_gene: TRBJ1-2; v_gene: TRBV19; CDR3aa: ASSGPLTGRRGYT
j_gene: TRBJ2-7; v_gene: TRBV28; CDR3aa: ASLKRGVGQY
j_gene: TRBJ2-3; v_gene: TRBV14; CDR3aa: ASSPQLAGGGDTQY
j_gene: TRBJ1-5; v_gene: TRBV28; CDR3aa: ASRLGGGDQPQH
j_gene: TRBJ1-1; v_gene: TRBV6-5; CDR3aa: ASRPVGQGITEAF
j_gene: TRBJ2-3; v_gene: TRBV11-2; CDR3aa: ASREQGASDTQY
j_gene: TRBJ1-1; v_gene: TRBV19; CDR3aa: ASSIIPGSGAF
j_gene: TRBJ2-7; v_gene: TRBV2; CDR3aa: ASSDSGQAGYEQY
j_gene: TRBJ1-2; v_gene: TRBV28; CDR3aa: ASSLFGQGLDGYT
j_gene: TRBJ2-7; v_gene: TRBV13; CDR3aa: ASSPPGLPRHTKQY
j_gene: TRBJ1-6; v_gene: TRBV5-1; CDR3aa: ASSLDGRLGGDSPLH
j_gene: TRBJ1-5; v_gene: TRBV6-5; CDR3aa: ASSYDRGSRPQH
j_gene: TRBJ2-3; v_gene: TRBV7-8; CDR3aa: ASSRGGASDTQY
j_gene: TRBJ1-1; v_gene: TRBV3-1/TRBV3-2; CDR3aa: ASSVRGQGYDEAF
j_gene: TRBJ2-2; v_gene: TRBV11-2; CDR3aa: ASSLGERDRLPGELF
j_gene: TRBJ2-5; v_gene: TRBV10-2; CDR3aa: ASSESGGRRKETQY
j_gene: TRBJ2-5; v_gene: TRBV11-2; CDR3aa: ASSSKGYRVRETQY
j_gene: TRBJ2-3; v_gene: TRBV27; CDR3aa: ASSLHQVTDTQY
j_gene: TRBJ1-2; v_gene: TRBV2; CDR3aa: ASSRLRTGLNYGYT
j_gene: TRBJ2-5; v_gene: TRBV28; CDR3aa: ASSLGIAGRYQETQY
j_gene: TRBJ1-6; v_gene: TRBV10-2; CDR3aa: AIGGDSVNSPLH
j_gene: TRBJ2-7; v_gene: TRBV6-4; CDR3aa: ASSDSSCYPGGVRVEQY
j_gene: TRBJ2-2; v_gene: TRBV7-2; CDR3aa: ASRVPLTGTVYTGELF
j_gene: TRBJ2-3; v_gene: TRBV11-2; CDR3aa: ASSSTDTQY
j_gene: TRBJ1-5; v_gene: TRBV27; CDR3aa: ASSLRGSGADSNQPQH
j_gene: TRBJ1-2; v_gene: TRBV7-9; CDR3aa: ASSLSLPRGGTYDYT
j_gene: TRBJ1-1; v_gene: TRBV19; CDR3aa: ASSTSMNTEAF
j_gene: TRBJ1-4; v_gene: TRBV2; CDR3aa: ASRGGFDEKLF
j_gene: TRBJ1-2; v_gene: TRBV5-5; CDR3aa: ASSLSGTDYGYT
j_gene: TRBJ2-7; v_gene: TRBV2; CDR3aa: ASSEQTYEQY
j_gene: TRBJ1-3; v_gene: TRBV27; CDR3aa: ASSPIGASGNTIY
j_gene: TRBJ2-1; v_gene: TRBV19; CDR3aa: ASSIDQGLAGGVGEQF
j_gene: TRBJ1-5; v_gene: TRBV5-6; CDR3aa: ASSFSRTGVAQH
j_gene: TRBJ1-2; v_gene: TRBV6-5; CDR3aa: ASSSWGQGRYGYT
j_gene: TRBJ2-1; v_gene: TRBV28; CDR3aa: ASSGSGLAGINNEQF
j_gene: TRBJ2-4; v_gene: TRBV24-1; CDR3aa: ATSGPTSGGAGKNIQY
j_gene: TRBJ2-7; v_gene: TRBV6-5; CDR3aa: ASRRGTYEQY